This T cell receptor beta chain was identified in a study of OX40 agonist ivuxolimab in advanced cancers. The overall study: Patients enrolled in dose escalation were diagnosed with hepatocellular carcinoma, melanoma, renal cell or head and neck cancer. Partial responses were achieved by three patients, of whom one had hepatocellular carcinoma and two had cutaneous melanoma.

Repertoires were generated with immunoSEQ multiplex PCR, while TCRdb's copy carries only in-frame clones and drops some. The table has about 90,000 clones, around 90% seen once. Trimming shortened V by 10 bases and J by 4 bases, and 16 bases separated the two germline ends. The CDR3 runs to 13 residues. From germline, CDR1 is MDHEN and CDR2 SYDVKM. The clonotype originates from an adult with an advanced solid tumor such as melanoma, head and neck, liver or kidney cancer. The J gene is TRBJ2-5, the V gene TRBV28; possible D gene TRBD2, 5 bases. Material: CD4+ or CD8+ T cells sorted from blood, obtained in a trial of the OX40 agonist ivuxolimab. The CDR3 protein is CAILRGPGETQYF. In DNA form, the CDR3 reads TGTGCCATCCTCAGAGGGCCGGGAGAGACCCAGTACTTC.